The T cell receptor (beta chain) described here comes from a study of blood T cell repertoires in COVID-19. Study in general: Nucleic acid was either cDNA or gDNA, and it came from T cells, B-cell-depleted T cells, or PBMCs.

Looked up from germline, CDR1 is MRHNA and CDR2 is SNTAGT. The V end was cut by 3 bases, the J end by 7 bases, with 13 bases between. The CDR3 extends over 14 amino acids. Measured with immunoSEQ multiplex PCR; TCRdb has only the in-frame clones, and not every one. The sample shows 71,000 or so clones, about four fifths of them seen only once. V gene TRBV6-4 combines with J gene TRBJ2-1, with TRBD2 as a possible D gene (5 bases). This TCR was recovered from a man in his 70s with acute or convalescent COVID-19. Material for sequencing was peripheral blood. As DNA, the CDR3 is TGTGCCAGCAGTGAATATGAGGGCGGAAATGAGCAGTTCTTC. This translates into CASSEYEGGNEQFF.